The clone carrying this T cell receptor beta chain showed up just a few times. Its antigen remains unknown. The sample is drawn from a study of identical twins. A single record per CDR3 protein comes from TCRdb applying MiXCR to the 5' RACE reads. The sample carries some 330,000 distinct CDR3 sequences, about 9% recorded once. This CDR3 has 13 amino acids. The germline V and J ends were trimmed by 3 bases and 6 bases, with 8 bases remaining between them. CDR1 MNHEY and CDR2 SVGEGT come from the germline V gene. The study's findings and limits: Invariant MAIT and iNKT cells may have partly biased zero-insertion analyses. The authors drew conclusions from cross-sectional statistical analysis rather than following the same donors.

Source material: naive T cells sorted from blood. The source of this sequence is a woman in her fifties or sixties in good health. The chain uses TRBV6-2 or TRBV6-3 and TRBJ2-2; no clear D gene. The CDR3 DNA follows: TGTGCCAGCAGTTATTCCTCCCCCGGGGAGCTGTTTTTT. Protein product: CASSYSSPGELFF.